The clone carrying this T cell receptor beta chain has only a few counts. The CDR3 extends over 13 amino acids. Per germline, CDR1 GTSNPN and CDR2 SVGIG (reference sequence). Trimming took 7 bases from V and 5 from J; bases not matched to a gene: 8. The entry originates in a study of blood T cell repertoires in COVID-19. The overall study: The analysed material was cDNA or gDNA that came from T cells, B-cell-depleted T cells, or PBMCs.

Original processing methods: The assay estimated nucleated cells by amplifying reference gene primers. TCRdb keeps only in-frame clones here, not all; method: immunoSEQ multiplex PCR. V and J calls and clone size are as listed in that table; D and trimming were resolved from the DNA. The sample consists of 150,000 to 200,000 clones, approximately 83% of them appearing once. This clonotype originated in a woman older than 75 with active or convalescent COVID-19. This chain links TRBV30 with TRBJ1-1; 9 bases are a match to TRBD1. The sequenced sample was peripheral blood. DNA of the CDR3: TGTGCCTTAAAACAGGGGGCGGGGACTGAAGCTTTCTTT. Translated, it gives CALKQGAGTEAFF. The full variable domain, its missing parts supplied by reference TRBV30 and TRBJ1-1, is SQTIHQWPATLVQPVGSPLSLECTVEGTSNPNLYWYRQAAGRGLQLLFYSVGIGQISSEVPQNLSASRPQDRQFILSSKKLLLSDSGFYLCALKQGAGTEAFFGQGTRLTVV.